Shown below are 19 T cell receptor beta chains from a single sample sequenced in a study of persistence of HIV-infected CD4 T cells. The stimulus was an HIV-1 Gag 15-mer peptide pool, 0.9 to 1 ug/peptide/mL. CD40L-negative CD69-negative CD45RO-high memory CD4+ T cells were sorted as populations depleted of antigen-responding cells. No antigen is known for these receptors. Sequencing used immunoSEQ version 4 in survey mode. Only in-frame clones appear in the TCRdb table, and some are missing; sequencing was by immunoSEQ multiplex PCR. The data show some 58,000 clones, with about four fifths seen just once and under 2% held by the top ten. The source material was CD4+ T cells sorted from PBMCs after roughly 20-hour stimulation, sampled from a patient who received antiretroviral therapy. Receptors were obtained from an adult man with HIV who was CMV-seropositive.

This chain links TRBV7-3 with TRBJ2-1, with TRBD1 matching 12 bases. Trimming at V came to 3 bases and at J to 7 bases, leaving 7 bases not matched to a gene. CDR3 length equals 16 residues. Germline values: CDR1 SGHTA, CDR2 FQGTGA. CDR3 bases: TGTGCCAGCAGCTTGGGAGGGACAGGGGGCAGGAATGAGCAGTTCTTC. This codes for CASSLGGTGGRNEQFF.

V usage is TRBV5-6 and J usage is TRBJ1-1, with a weak D call TRBD1 (5 bases). The V gene lost 1 base and the J gene lost 5 bases, with 15 bases spanning the gap. The CDR3 sequence is 15 residues long. Germline V gives CDR1 SGHDT, CDR2 YYEEEE. The CDR3 protein is CASSLKGSQGTEAFF. The CDR3 nucleotides read TGTGCCAGCAGCTTGAAAGGGAGCCAGGGAACTGAAGCTTTCTTT.

This chain joins TRBV28 and TRBJ1-4; possible D gene TRBD1, 5 bases. Germline V gene lookup returns CDR1 MDHEN and CDR2 SYDVKM. V dropped 4 bases and J dropped 6 bases, with 15 bases sitting between them. CDR3 length: 15 amino acids. This CDR3 is CASSSYRSLDEKLFF. CDR3 coding DNA: TGTGCCAGCAGTTCGTACAGGTCATTGGATGAAAAACTGTTTTTT.

This rearrangement joins TRBV4-2 to TRBJ1-3; 7 bases match TRBD1. CDR1 is LGHNA, CDR2 YNFKEQ, per germline. V lost 1 base and J lost 3; bases outside the gene matches: 0. CDR3 length: 14 amino acids. The CDR3 bases are TGTGCCAGCAGCCAAGGGGACAGTGGAAACACCATATATTTT. Protein sequence: CASSQGDSGNTIYF.

The sample holds a few counts of this clone. The J gene is TRBJ1-1, the V gene TRBV6-4; no reliable D call. CDR3 length: 13 residues. V lost 0 bases, J lost 3 bases, and 5 bases lay in between. CDR1 is MRHNA and CDR2 is SNTAGT in the germline V gene. The CDR3 DNA follows: TGTGCCAGCAGTGACTCGTGGGACACTGAAGCTTTCTTT. Residues: CASSDSWDTEAFF.

The CDR3 loop is CASSASGAGKNIQYF. As DNA, the CDR3 is TGTGCCAGCAGTGCTAGCGGGGCAGGCAAAAACATTCAGTACTTC. The genes are TRBV2 and TRBJ2-4; TRBD2 matches at 9 bases. Looked up from germline, CDR1 is SNHLY and CDR2 is FYNNEI. The CDR3 runs to 15 residues. V lost 4 bases, J lost 3 bases, and 4 bases stayed unmatched. Full variable domain (missing parts from reference TRBV2 and TRBJ2-4): EPEVTQTPSHQVTQMGQEVILRCVPISNHLYFYWYRQILGQKVEFLVSFYNNEISEKSEIFDDQFSVERPDGSNFTLKIRSTKLEDSAMYFCASSASGAGKNIQYFGAGTRLSVL.

The J gene is TRBJ1-4, the V gene TRBV7-2, with a possible D match to TRBD1 (5 bases). The germline CDR1 and CDR2 sequences are SGHTA and FQGNSA. The CDR3 has 17 amino acids. V lost 6 bases and J lost 8, with 25 bases in between. The CDR3 is CASSLRRDERRAEKLFF. The DNA of the CDR3 is TGTGCCAGCAGTTTAAGACGGGACGAGCGGCGCGCGGAAAAACTGTTTTTT.

This clone has more than one count but fewer than ten. This chain connects TRBV7-9 to TRBJ2-3; 10 bases line up with TRBD2. Germline values: CDR1 SEHNR, CDR2 FQNEAQ (reference sequence). The CDR3 is made up of 18 amino acids. After removal of 4 bases from V and 4 bases from J, the junction contained 14 bases not matched to a gene. The CDR3: CASSSTSGVASGPDTQYF. The DNA for the CDR3 is TGTGCCAGCAGCTCCACTAGCGGGGTCGCCTCGGGCCCAGATACGCAGTATTTT.

The CDR3 sequence is CASTKNPPGELFF. Here the CDR3 DNA reads TGTGCCAGCACTAAAAACCCTCCCGGGGAGCTGTTTTTT. The rearrangement uses TRBV12-3 or TRBV12-4 and TRBJ2-2, with D hard to call. Trimming removed 7 bases at V and 6 bases at J, with 12 bases between. The CDR3 runs to 13 residues.

The table lists this clone with a few counts. The chain couples TRBV28 to TRBJ1-5; D is ambiguous. The CDR3 has 14 residues. The ends were cut back, 6 bases at V and 5 bases at J, with 14 bases in the middle. Per the germline V gene, CDR1 is MDHEN and CDR2 is SYDVKM. The CDR3 reads CASSRPGGHQPQHF. CDR3 bases: TGTGCCAGCAGCCGACCTGGAGGCCATCAGCCCCAGCATTTT.

The chain is built from TRBV19 and TRBJ1-6; D is undetermined. Germline V gives CDR1 LNHDA, CDR2 SQIVND (reference sequence). This CDR3 has 13 residues. Trimming removed 1 base at V and 10 bases at J, with 8 bases between. The CDR3 coding sequence is TGTGCCAGTAGTATAGTAGACGGGTCACCCCTCCACTTT. It codes for CASSIVDGSPLHF.

The genes are TRBV2 and TRBJ2-2; unclear D gene. Germline V gives CDR1 SNHLY, CDR2 FYNNEI. CDR3 length: 13 amino acids. Trimming removed 3 bases from V and 1 base from J, with 3 bases in between. The CDR3 DNA reads as TGTGCCAGCAGTGATGAGAACACCGGGGAGCTGTTTTTT. Its translation is CASSDENTGELFF.

J is TRBJ1-2 and V is TRBV28; 7 positions agree with TRBD1. The ends lost 3 bases at V and 0 bases at J; junction bases unmatched: 4. The CDR3 is 15 residues long. The germline CDR1 and CDR2 sequences are MDHEN and SYDVKM. DNA of the CDR3: TGTGCCAGCAGTTTTTGGGACAGAGCTAACTATGGCTACACCTTC. Translation gives CASSFWDRANYGYTF.

The genes are TRBV3-1 (or the pseudogene TRBV3-2) and TRBJ1-5; no clear D. V lost 4 bases, J lost 4 bases, and 8 bases lay in between. This CDR3 contains 13 residues. CDR1 and CDR2 from the germline V gene are LGHDT and YNNKEL (reference sequence). The CDR3 coding sequence is TGTGCCAGCAGCCTATCATCGAATCAGCCCCAGCATTTT. Translated, it gives CASSLSSNQPQHF.

The chain combines TRBV11-3 with TRBJ2-3, with TRBD1 matching 9 bases. The CDR3 runs 16 residues. Germline trimming cut 0 bases from V and 4 bases from J; bases unmatched to any gene: 5. Per germline, CDR1 SGHNT and CDR2 YENEEA. CDR3: CASSLDGQGQADTQYF. DNA of the CDR3: TGTGCCAGCAGCTTAGATGGACAGGGGCAGGCAGATACGCAGTATTTT.

J is TRBJ1-2 and V is TRBV5-1, with a possible D match to TRBD1 (6 bases). Germline assignment: CDR1 SGHRS and CDR2 YFSETQ. CDR3 length: 14 amino acids. V lost 4 bases, J lost 6 bases, and 16 bases lay in between. CDR3 region: CASSVEQGGDGYTF. Written as DNA, the CDR3 is TGCGCCAGCAGCGTTGAACAGGGTGGTGATGGCTACACCTTC.

The CDR3 DNA follows: TGTGCCAGCAGTACGACAGGGGGCATCGATGGCTACACCTTC. This encodes CASSTTGGIDGYTF. The J gene is TRBJ1-2, the V gene TRBV28; 10 bases are shared with TRBD1. Germline loops: CDR1 MDHEN, CDR2 SYDVKM. Trimming took 5 bases from V and 6 from J; bases not matched to a gene: 6. The CDR3 loop spans 14 amino acids.

This chain links TRBV4-1 with TRBJ1-5, with a weak D call TRBD1 (5 bases). V dropped 0 bases and J dropped 5 bases, with 14 bases sitting between them. CDR3 length: 16 residues. CDR1 and CDR2 from the germline V gene are MGHRA and YSYEKL. The CDR3 coding sequence is TGCGCCAGCAGCCAAGAGGGGGTTGGAAAGGATCAGCCCCAGCATTTT. Translation: CASSQEGVGKDQPQHF.

V is TRBV28 and J is TRBJ2-1; 7 nucleotides agree with TRBD2. The trim removed 7 bases at V and 9 bases at J, leaving 15 bases unmatched. Germline CDR1 MDHEN, CDR2 SYDVKM. The CDR3 length is 15 residues. The CDR3 DNA reads as TGTGCCAGCACCCCCCCCTGGGAGGGGAGGGGTGAGCAGTTCTTC. Translated, it gives CASTPPWEGRGEQFF.